Listed here are 14 T cell receptor beta chains from one sample, sequenced in a study of a mutant IDH1 vaccine in newly diagnosed glioma. Assay: immunoSEQ multiplex PCR; the TCRdb copy retains only in-frame clones and omits some. The sample includes some 95,000 clones, around three quarters of them seen just once. As to time point: baseline, week 1 (first vaccination visit). Specified treatment: pre-vaccination baseline after standard-of-care therapy. The sample was PBMCs, taken from a glioma patient treated with radiotherapy, temozolomide or both. The receptors were gathered from a man aged 35 to 55 with glioma.

The chain carries TRBV6-1 and TRBJ1-3; TRBD1 matches at 9 bases. The CDR3 totals 16 residues. Per the germline V gene, CDR1 is MNHNS and CDR2 is SASEGT. V was clipped by 3 bases and J by 3 bases; unmatched bases: 6. The CDR3 reads CASSEIQGAFGNTIYF. For the CDR3, the DNA is TGTGCCAGCAGTGAGATACAGGGGGCATTTGGAAACACCATATATTTT.

This clone showed up just once. This chain connects TRBV5-4 to TRBJ2-7, with a weak D call TRBD1 (7 bases). The CDR3 spans 14 residues. Germline CDR1 is SGHNT and CDR2 is YYREEE (reference sequence). The ends were cut back, 4 bases at V and 2 bases at J, with 13 bases in the middle. CDR3 residues: CASSPTGRTYEQYF. For the CDR3, the DNA is TGTGCCAGCAGCCCGACAGGGAGGACCTACGAGCAGTACTTC.

The chain carries TRBV27 and TRBJ2-3, with TRBD2 as a possible D gene (6 bases). Trimming pared 6 bases from V and 6 bases from J, leaving 25 bases between. Germline loops: CDR1 MNHEY, CDR2 SMNVEV (reference sequence). The CDR3 is 17 amino acids. The CDR3 here is CASSQKARGVDRDTQYF. CDR3 bases: TGTGCCAGCAGCCAAAAGGCCCGCGGGGTGGACCGGGATACGCAGTATTTT.

This clone was counted once. The J gene is TRBJ2-5, the V gene TRBV11-3, with D perhaps matching TRBD1 (6 bases). The CDR3 is 13 amino acids. Trimming stripped 5 bases from V and 0 bases from J, with 7 bases between. Germline V gene sequence: CDR1 SGHNT, CDR2 YENEEA. CDR3 region: CASSEGDQETQYF. The CDR3 DNA is TGTGCCAGCAGCGAGGGGGACCAAGAGACCCAGTACTTC.

The chain couples TRBV21-1 to TRBJ2-7. TRBV21-1 is flagged as a pseudogene. CDR3 size: 9 residues. CDR3 DNA: TGTGCCAGTCTCAACGAGCAGTACTTC. Translation gives CASLNEQYF.

This clone was detected a few times. The V gene is TRBV4-1, the J gene TRBJ1-2, with 9 bases lining up with TRBD1. The J segment lost 8 bases and the V segment lost 4 bases, leaving 8 bases of the junction unmatched. The CDR3 spans 14 residues. Germline CDR1 is MGHRA and CDR2 is YSYEKL. The CDR3 spells CASSPGQGFGGYTF. The CDR3 DNA follows: TGCGCCAGCAGCCCGGGACAGGGATTCGGAGGCTACACCTTC.

This clone was picked up one time. The chain carries TRBV7-9 and TRBJ1-1; 10 bases map to TRBD1. The CDR3 runs 16 residues. Germline lookup yields CDR1 SEHNR and CDR2 FQNEAQ (reference sequence). Trimming took 3 bases from V and 4 from J; bases not matched to a gene: 8. The CDR3 region has the DNA TGTGCCAGCAGCTTTCCCGGGACAGGGGTTCTCACTGAAGCTTTCTTT. As protein: CASSFPGTGVLTEAFF.

The rearrangement uses TRBV11-2 and TRBJ2-7; 9 nucleotides line up with TRBD2. The CDR3 is 17 residues long. The V segment lost 3 bases and the J segment 0 bases; nucleotides outside the gene matches: 9. Germline V gene lookup returns CDR1 SGHAT and CDR2 FQNNGV. The CDR3 here is CASSLGPSGESSYEQYF. The CDR3 bases are TGTGCCAGCAGCTTGGGGCCTAGCGGGGAAAGCTCCTACGAGCAGTACTTC.

V and J are TRBV11-2 and TRBJ2-3, with 9 bases identical to TRBD1. This CDR3 spans 19 amino acids. Looked up from germline, CDR1 is SGHAT and CDR2 is FQNNGV. V lost 0 bases and J lost 1; bases outside the gene matches: 11. For the CDR3, the DNA is TGTGCCAGCAGCTTAGATCCTTTCGGGACAGGGTTGGGCACAGATACGCAGTATTTT. Translating gives CASSLDPFGTGLGTDTQYF.

This sequence joins TRBV19 and TRBJ1-1, with D unclear. The length of the CDR3 is 13 residues. Trimming pared 5 bases from V and 0 bases from J, leaving 7 bases between. The germline V gene encodes CDR1 LNHDA and CDR2 SQIVND (reference sequence). This CDR3 is CASSFGMNTEAFF. The CDR3 nucleotides read TGTGCCAGTAGTTTTGGGATGAACACTGAAGCTTTCTTT.

This chain joins TRBV7-3 and TRBJ2-1, with TRBD1 as a possible D gene (6 bases). The V gene lost 3 bases and the J gene lost 8 bases, with 23 bases spanning the gap. Germline CDR1 and CDR2: SGHTA and FQGTGA. CDR3 length: 17 residues. CDR3 sequence reads: CASSFKSGTSRGDEQFF. The DNA for the CDR3 is TGTGCCAGCAGCTTCAAATCCGGGACATCGCGCGGAGATGAGCAGTTCTTC. Using reference TRBV7-3 and TRBJ2-1 for the parts outside the CDR3, the full variable domain is GAGVSQTPSNKVTEKGKYVELRCDPISGHTALYWYRQSLGQGPEFLIYFQGTGAADDSGLPNDRFFAVRPEGSVSTLKIQRTERGDSAVYLCASSFKSGTSRGDEQFFGPGTRLTVL.

This clone was observed a handful of times. This chain joins TRBV6-1 and TRBJ2-3; TRBD2 agrees at 7 bases. Germline V gives CDR1 MNHNS, CDR2 SASEGT. The junction had 9 bases not matched to a gene; V was cut back by 3 bases and J by 6 bases. The CDR3 is 15 amino acids. DNA of the CDR3: TGTGCCAGCAGTGATACGGCGGGAGCCCCGGATACGCAGTATTTT. It codes for CASSDTAGAPDTQYF.

The V call is TRBV6-6, the J call TRBJ1-3; no clear D. V was clipped by 2 bases and J by 2 bases, with 13 bases between them. Germline CDR1 reads MNHNY; CDR2 reads SVGAGI (reference sequence). This CDR3 is 16 amino acids long. Here the CDR3 DNA reads TGTGCCAGCAGTTACCGTACTAGGTTAGCTGGAAACACCATATATTTT. Translating it yields CASSYRTRLAGNTIYF.

This chain links TRBV6-1 with TRBJ2-2; 9 bases fit TRBD2. The CDR3 runs to 16 residues. Germline CDR1 reads MNHNS; CDR2 reads SASEGT. V lost 0 bases, J lost 7 bases, and 6 bases stayed unmatched. The CDR3 loop is CASSEAIAGEFGELFF. In DNA form, the CDR3 reads TGTGCCAGCAGTGAAGCAATAGCGGGGGAGTTCGGGGAGCTGTTTTTT.